Listed here is a single T cell receptor beta chain. This CDR3 has 17 amino acids. Germline V CDR1 and CDR2: MNHEY, SMNVEV (reference sequence). With V trimmed by 2 bases and J by 3 bases, 5 bases remained unmatched. The data derive from a study of blood T cell repertoires in COVID-19. Study-wide background: Acute and convalescent COVID-19 specimens originated in the United States, Italy and Spain. Nucleic acid was either cDNA or gDNA, and it came from T cells, B-cell-depleted T cells, or PBMCs.

In the original workflow: Estimation of nucleated cell counts was performed using reference gene primer amplification. Measured with immunoSEQ multiplex PCR; TCRdb has only the in-frame clones, and not every one. The V and J calls and the clone size are those of that table, but D and trimming were determined from the DNA. Of approximately 49,000 clones listed, 81% are singletons. The sequence came from a woman of 80 years or more with COVID-19, enrolled during active disease. The V and J genes are TRBV27 and TRBJ2-1, with TRBD2 matching over 12 bases. The sample taken for sequencing was peripheral blood. CDR3 in amino acids: CASSLRLAGASYNEQFF. DNA of the CDR3: TGTGCCAGCAGTTTAAGACTAGCGGGAGCGAGCTACAATGAGCAGTTCTTC.